The next 8 T cell receptor beta chains were all read from a single sample in a study of shared clonotypes between healthy human individuals. Profiled with immunoSEQ multiplex PCR; TCRdb holds only in-frame clones, not every one. In the table there are about half a million clones, 79% of which are singletons. Input material: PBMCs. These receptor sequences come from a woman aged 40 to 50 in good health. Some clones in this sample may be carry-over from other donors' samples.

This chain joins TRBV11-2 and TRBJ2-3; D is unclear. Trimming pared 5 bases from V and 2 bases from J, leaving 5 bases between. Germline CDR1 SGHAT, CDR2 FQNNGV. This CDR3 has 12 amino acids. The CDR3 sequence is CASSVYTDTQYF. For the CDR3, the DNA is TGTGCCAGCAGCGTATACACAGATACGCAGTATTTT. Supplemented by reference TRBV11-2 and TRBJ2-3, the full variable domain reads EAGVAQSPRYKIIEKRQSVAFWCNPISGHATLYWYQQILGQGPKLLIQFQNNGVVDDSQLPKDRFSAERLKGVDSTLKIQPAKLEDSAVYLCASSVYTDTQYFGPGTRLTVL.

The chain is built from TRBV6-1 and TRBJ1-1, with unresolved D. The CDR3 extends over 16 amino acids. Germline CDR1 and CDR2: MNHNS and SASEGT. Deletions cut 3 bases from V and 5 bases from J, with 19 bases between. CDR3 sequence: CASSELVSQVGTEAFF. CDR3 sequence (DNA): TGTGCCAGCAGTGAGTTAGTAAGCCAGGTTGGAACTGAAGCTTTCTTT.

The chain employs TRBV7-2 and TRBJ1-5; tentatively, D is TRBD1 (6 bases). V shed 2 bases and J shed 5 bases, with 13 bases lying between them. Germline V gene lookup returns CDR1 SGHTA and CDR2 FQGNSA. The CDR3 extends over 15 amino acids. CDR3 protein: CASSLRRTDHQPQHF. CDR3 DNA sequence: TGTGCCAGCAGCTTAAGAAGGACAGACCATCAGCCCCAGCATTTT. Drawing the rest from reference TRBV7-2 and TRBJ1-5, the complete variable domain is GAGVSQSPSNKVTEKGKDVELRCDPISGHTALYWYRQSLGQGLEFLIYFQGNSAPDKSGLPSDRFSAERTGGSVSTLTIQRTQQEDSAVYLCASSLRRTDHQPQHFGDGTRLSIL.

To note about this clone: The identical CDR3 is also encoded by other nucleotide sequences in the sample. The chain is built from TRBV11-3 and TRBJ2-3; D is unclear. Per germline, CDR1 SGHNT and CDR2 YENEEA. CDR3 length: 13 residues. Trimming shortened V by 1 base and J by 0 bases, and 2 bases separated the two germline ends. Here the CDR3 reads CASSLGSTDTQYF. The CDR3 DNA sequence: TGTGCCAGCAGCTTAGGCAGCACAGATACGCAGTATTTT.

The V and J genes are TRBV27 and TRBJ2-1, with 8 bases fitting TRBD1. Germline CDR1 reads MNHEY; CDR2 reads SMNVEV (reference sequence). This CDR3 comprises 16 residues. V lost 7 bases and J lost 6; bases outside the gene matches: 14. The CDR3: CASKKTWTGMSNEQFF. CDR3 DNA: TGTGCCAGCAAAAAGACCTGGACAGGGATGAGCAATGAGCAGTTCTTC.

This clone was seen only a few times. The J gene is TRBJ2-1, the V gene TRBV7-9; 8 bases are shared with TRBD2. Trimming cost V 6 bases and J 6 bases; bases outside gene matches: 4. This CDR3 is built from 13 residues. Germline lookup yields CDR1 SEHNR and CDR2 FQNEAQ (reference sequence). The CDR3 reads CASRYAGGNEQFF. In nucleotides, the CDR3 is TGTGCCAGCAGATACGCGGGGGGCAATGAGCAGTTCTTC. Combining the CDR3 with reference TRBV7-9 and TRBJ2-1 gives the whole variable domain DTGVSQNPRHKITKRGQNVTFRCDPISEHNRLYWYRQTLGQGPEFLTYFQNEAQLEKSRLLSDRFSAERPKGSFSTLEIQRTEQGDSAMYLCASRYAGGNEQFFGPGTRLTVL.

CDR3 bases: TGTGCCAGCAGCTTAGTGGGGGGCGCCTCCATGGTAGCTTTCTTT. This sequence encodes CASSLVGGASMVAFF. The rearrangement links TRBV7-2 to TRBJ1-1, with D perhaps matching TRBD1 (6 bases). Trimming left V 1 base short and J 10 bases short, with 19 bases between. Per the germline V gene, CDR1 is SGHTA and CDR2 is FQGNSA. The CDR3 runs to 15 residues. The entire variable domain, with the rest obtained from reference TRBV7-2 and TRBJ1-1, is as follows: GAGVSQSPSNKVTEKGKDVELRCDPISGHTALYWYRQSLGQGLEFLIYFQGNSAPDKSGLPSDRFSAERTGGSVSTLTIQRTQQEDSAVYLCASSLVGGASMVAFFGQGTRLTVV.

The chain uses TRBV5-1 and TRBJ2-6; TRBD1 aligns across 8 bases. The trim removed 3 bases at V and 3 bases at J, leaving 5 bases unmatched. Germline CDR1 and CDR2: SGHRS and YFSETQ. The CDR3 contains 16 residues. In DNA form, the CDR3 reads TGCGCCAGCAGCTGGCAGGGGGCTGGTGGGGCCAACGTCCTGACTTTC. This encodes CASSWQGAGGANVLTF.